The clone carrying this T cell receptor beta chain occurred once. The age range of participants was 18 to 89 years, with residence in under 30 US areas. Cohort 3 recovered donors had two negative PCRs, clearance, or symptom resolution. This specimen comes from a study of blood T cell repertoires in COVID-19. Study details: Specimens from acute and convalescent COVID-19 originated in the United States, Italy and Spain.

V lost 3 bases to trimming and J lost 8 bases, with 5 bases between them. CDR3 length: 11 amino acids. In the authors' methods: How many nucleated cells were present was estimated from reference gene primer amplification. Profiled with immunoSEQ multiplex PCR; TCRdb holds only in-frame clones, not every one. The V and J calls and clone size were taken over from that table, and D and trimming were inferred from the DNA. Counted here are around 390,000 clones, about 87% occurring once; the ten biggest clones make up around 9.3%. What was sequenced was PBMCs or T cells enriched from blood (not recorded which). This TCR was recovered from a woman aged 45 to 65 who had recovered from COVID-19. The V gene is TRBV12-3 or TRBV12-4, the J gene TRBJ2-1, with no clear D. Here the CDR3 DNA reads TGTGCCAGCAGTTTGGCCGATGAGCAGTTCTTC. Its protein product is CASSLADEQFF.